The 26 T cell receptor beta chains reported below all come from one sample, sequenced in a study of beta chain features in type 1 diabetes. Every bit of the isolated RNA underwent reverse transcription, so sequencing read expressed TCRB transcripts. Clones were sequenced by immunoSEQ multiplex PCR, and TCRdb holds only the in-frame ones, with some missing. The sample yields around 44,000 clones, around 50% seen once. Sequencing was carried out using Tregs from blood. The origin of the receptors is a woman younger than 30 in good health.

This clone showed up just a few times. The chain joins TRBV30 to TRBJ1-1, with D tentatively TRBD1 (5 bases). The V end lost 2 bases, the J end lost 8 bases, and 18 bases lay between the germline ends. The CDR3 has 14 residues. From germline, CDR1 is GTSNPN and CDR2 SVGIG (reference sequence). In nucleotides, the CDR3 is TGTGCCTGGAGTCCGCGCCTCAGGGTTTTCGAAGCTTTCTTT. It encodes CAWSPRLRVFEAFF. Supplemented by reference TRBV30 and TRBJ1-1, the full variable domain reads SQTIHQWPATLVQPVGSPLSLECTVEGTSNPNLYWYRQAAGRGLQLLFYSVGIGQISSEVPQNLSASRPQDRQFILSSKKLLLSDSGFYLCAWSPRLRVFEAFFGQGTRLTVV.

This rearrangement joins TRBV28 to TRBJ1-2; D gene ambiguous. The CDR3 contains 12 residues. V was trimmed by 5 bases and J by 2 bases, leaving 6 bases between them. Germline V gene data show CDR1 as MDHEN and CDR2 as SYDVKM. Here the CDR3 reads CASSAWNYGYTF. For the CDR3, the DNA is TGTGCCAGCAGTGCGTGGAACTATGGCTACACCTTC.

This clone turned up a few times. The chain links TRBV19 to TRBJ1-1; 8 bases map to TRBD1. This CDR3 spans 13 amino acids. J gave up 5 bases and V 9 bases, and 8 bases lay outside the gene matches. In germline, CDR1 is LNHDA, CDR2 SQIVND (reference sequence). The CDR3 sequence: CASLGQGWTEAFF. The CDR3 DNA is TGTGCCAGCCTCGGACAGGGATGGACTGAAGCTTTCTTT.

The rearrangement uses TRBV18 and TRBJ2-2, with D possibly TRBD2 on 6 matching bases. Germline CDR1 reads KGHSH; CDR2 reads LQKENI. Trimming cost V 6 bases and J 0 bases, with 14 bases left between them. This CDR3 contains 16 residues. The CDR3 is CASSRPSEANTGELFF. CDR3 DNA sequence: TGTGCCAGCTCGCGGCCTAGCGAGGCGAACACCGGGGAGCTGTTTTTT.

This clone was seen a few times. The chain recombines TRBV14 with TRBJ1-4, with D possibly being TRBD1 (5 bases). Trimming took 5 bases from V and 7 from J, leaving 17 bases between them. Germline assignment: CDR1 SGHDN and CDR2 FVKESK. The CDR3 is 15 residues long. The CDR3 DNA follows: TGTGCCAGCAGCGCCAACAGGTTGATGGGTGAAAAACTGTTTTTT. Encoded protein: CASSANRLMGEKLFF. Drawing the rest from reference TRBV14 and TRBJ1-4, the complete variable domain is EAGVTQFPSHSVIEKGQTVTLRCDPISGHDNLYWYRRVMGKEIKFLLHFVKESKQDESGMPNNRFLAERTGGTYSTLKVQPAELEDSGVYFCASSANRLMGEKLFFGSGTQLSVL.

The J gene is TRBJ2-1, the V gene TRBV7-2, with 8 nucleotides matching TRBD1. Germline CDR1 reads SGHTA; CDR2 reads FQGNSA. V lost 5 bases to trimming and J lost 10 bases; unmatched junction nucleotides: 4. The CDR3 runs to 12 residues. The CDR3 here is CASSGDRREQFF. CDR3 coding DNA: TGTGCCAGCAGCGGGGACAGGCGAGAGCAGTTCTTC. The entire variable domain, with the rest obtained from reference TRBV7-2 and TRBJ2-1, is as follows: GAGVSQSPSNKVTEKGKDVELRCDPISGHTALYWYRQSLGQGLEFLIYFQGNSAPDKSGLPSDRFSAERTGGSVSTLTIQRTQQEDSAVYLCASSGDRREQFFGPGTRLTVL.

This clone has more than one count but fewer than ten. The V gene is TRBV9, the J gene TRBJ2-7; maybe TRBD1 (6 bases). Trimming stripped 9 bases from V and 5 bases from J, with 21 bases between. The length of the CDR3 is 14 residues. Germline V gives CDR1 SGDLS, CDR2 YYNGEE. Here the CDR3 reads CATSLGGRGHEQYF. CDR3 nucleotide sequence: TGTGCCACTTCTCTCGGCGGCAGGGGCCACGAGCAGTACTTC.

There are a few counts of this clone. This chain links TRBV7-2 with TRBJ2-1; D remains ambiguous. This CDR3 region has 16 residues. The V gene's germline CDR1 is SGHTA and CDR2 FQGNSA. The V gene lost 4 bases and the J gene lost 3 bases, with 16 bases spanning the gap. The DNA for the CDR3 is TGTGCCAGCAGCTCCGCCGACTTCTCCGGCTACAATGAGCAGTTCTTC. Amino acids: CASSSADFSGYNEQFF.

This chain uses TRBV7-9 with TRBJ1-1, with TRBD1 identical over 10 bases. Trimming removed 3 bases from V and 5 bases from J; junction bases left unmatched: 3. CDR3 length: 14 residues. Germline lookup yields CDR1 SEHNR and CDR2 FQNEAQ (reference sequence). CDR3 sequence: CASSFGQGGTEAFF. For the CDR3, the DNA is TGTGCCAGCAGCTTTGGACAGGGGGGTACTGAAGCTTTCTTT.

The V call is TRBV7-9, the J call TRBJ1-1; the match to TRBD1 covers 7 bases. CDR1 is SEHNR, CDR2 FQNEAQ, per germline (reference sequence). The CDR3 has 15 amino acids. V was pared by 5 bases and J by 3 bases, with 9 bases of the junction left unmatched. The CDR3 loop is CASSPPTGSDTEAFF. The CDR3 DNA reads as TGTGCCAGCAGCCCTCCGACAGGGTCGGACACTGAAGCTTTCTTT.

A few counts support this clone. This chain links TRBV28 with TRBJ2-4, with D tentatively TRBD1 (6 bases). From germline, CDR1 is MDHEN and CDR2 SYDVKM. V lost 3 bases and J 4 bases, leaving 10 bases between the germline ends. This CDR3 region has 14 residues. The CDR3 reads CASSFTGPKNIQYF. Here the CDR3 DNA reads TGTGCCAGCAGTTTTACAGGGCCAAAAAACATTCAGTACTTC.

This clone was counted a few times. This chain joins TRBV7-9 and TRBJ1-5, with D perhaps matching TRBD1 (5 bases). This CDR3 comprises 15 residues. V was shortened by 1 base and J by 2 bases, with 9 bases between the two germline ends. CDR1 is SEHNR and CDR2 is FQNEAQ in the germline V gene (reference sequence). The CDR3: CASSLGGGRNQPQHF. The CDR3 nucleotides are TGTGCCAGCAGCTTAGGCGGGGGACGCAATCAGCCCCAGCATTTT. Together with reference TRBV7-9 and TRBJ1-5, the CDR3 gives the full variable domain: DTGVSQNPRHKITKRGQNVTFRCDPISEHNRLYWYRQTLGQGPEFLTYFQNEAQLEKSRLLSDRFSAERPKGSFSTLEIQRTEQGDSAMYLCASSLGGGRNQPQHFGDGTRLSIL.

V is TRBV28 and J is TRBJ2-5; 7 bases match TRBD2. The CDR3 covers 17 residues. V lost 5 bases, J lost 4 bases, and 16 bases stayed unmatched. The germline V gene has CDR1 MDHEN and CDR2 SYDVKM. The CDR3: CASSPYHRQGGRETQYF. CDR3 sequence (DNA): TGTGCCAGCAGTCCCTACCATAGGCAGGGAGGGAGAGAGACCCAGTACTTC.

The chain combines TRBV6-1 with TRBJ2-1, with 13 positions matching TRBD2. Germline V gene sequence: CDR1 MNHNS, CDR2 SASEGT. V was pared by 8 bases and J by 9 bases, with 4 bases of the junction left unmatched. CDR3 length: 13 amino acids. CDR3 sequence: CASLGLAGAEQFF. CDR3 DNA sequence: TGTGCCAGCTTAGGACTAGCGGGAGCTGAGCAGTTCTTC.

The chain links TRBV6-5 to TRBJ2-5, with 7 bases identical to TRBD2. V was clipped by 5 bases and J by 7 bases; unmatched bases: 1. This CDR3 region has 11 residues. CDR1 and CDR2 (germline): MNHEY, SVGAGI. The CDR3 is CASSGGGTQYF. DNA for the CDR3: TGTGCCAGCAGTGGGGGGGGGACCCAGTACTTC.

V gene TRBV4-1 combines with J gene TRBJ1-5; 9 bases map to TRBD1. CDR3 length equals 16 residues. J lost 6 bases, V lost 4 bases, and 10 bases had no gene match. Germline V lookup: CDR1 MGHRA, CDR2 YSYEKL. The CDR3: CASSPRRDRAPQPQHF. The CDR3 DNA reads as TGCGCCAGCAGCCCCCGCCGGGACAGGGCGCCTCAGCCCCAGCATTTT.

The chain combines TRBV18 with TRBJ1-2; D may be TRBD1 (6 bases). CDR1 is KGHSH and CDR2 is LQKENI in the germline V gene. V was trimmed by 3 bases and J by 4 bases, leaving 15 bases between them. CDR3 size: 15 residues. Here the CDR3 reads CASSPFGQTPYGYTF. The CDR3 region has the DNA TGTGCCAGCTCACCCTTCGGACAGACACCCTATGGCTACACCTTC. Together with reference TRBV18 and TRBJ1-2, the CDR3 gives the full variable domain: NAGVMQNPRHLVRRRGQEARLRCSPMKGHSHVYWYRQLPEEGLKFMVYLQKENIIDESGMPKERFSAEFPKEGPSILRIQQVVRGDSAAYFCASSPFGQTPYGYTFGSGTRLTVV.

The chain couples TRBV5-1 to TRBJ2-4; 7 positions agree with TRBD2. The CDR3 is made up of 14 amino acids. After removal of 4 bases from V and 7 bases from J, the junction contained 8 bases not matched to a gene. The V gene's germline CDR1 is SGHRS and CDR2 YFSETQ. The CDR3 DNA reads TGCGCCAGCAGCCCCAGCGGGGAAGTGAACATTCAGTACTTC. This sequence encodes CASSPSGEVNIQYF.

The V gene is TRBV11-3, the J gene TRBJ1-3; D call uncertain. The CDR3 runs to 15 residues. Germline V gene lookup returns CDR1 SGHNT and CDR2 YENEEA. Deletions cut 3 bases from V and 0 bases from J, with 9 bases between. As DNA, the CDR3 is TGTGCCAGCAGCTTTTCGAGCGGCTCTGGAAACACCATATATTTT. Residues: CASSFSSGSGNTIYF.

The rearrangement links TRBV4-3 to TRBJ2-3; TRBD2 matches at 9 bases. V lost 6 bases to trimming and J lost 6 bases; unmatched junction nucleotides: 22. Looked up from germline, CDR1 is LGHNA and CDR2 is YSLEER. This CDR3 spans 19 amino acids. CDR3 coding DNA: TGCGCCAGCAGTCCAAGAGGCGGGTTGGGGACTAGCAAGACGGATACGCAGTATTTT. Translating it yields CASSPRGGLGTSKTDTQYF.

This clone was seen only a few times. The V and J genes are TRBV7-9 and TRBJ1-5; possible D gene TRBD1, 6 bases. V lost 6 bases and J 4 bases, leaving 10 bases between the germline ends. The V gene's germline CDR1 is SEHNR and CDR2 FQNEAQ (reference sequence). The CDR3 loop spans 13 amino acids. Here the CDR3 reads CASSQGTNQPQHF. CDR3 DNA: TGTGCCAGCAGTCAGGGGACAAATCAGCCCCAGCATTTT.

This chain joins TRBV2 and TRBJ1-2, with D perhaps TRBD1 (6 bases). V was clipped by 2 bases and J by 4 bases, with 11 bases between them. CDR3 length: 14 residues. CDR1 and CDR2 from the germline V gene are SNHLY and FYNNEI. Written as DNA, the CDR3 is TGTGCCAGCAGTGAATCGGGGGGCGGCTATGGCTACACCTTC. The encoded protein is CASSESGGGYGYTF. Drawing the rest from reference TRBV2 and TRBJ1-2, the complete variable domain is EPEVTQTPSHQVTQMGQEVILRCVPISNHLYFYWYRQILGQKVEFLVSFYNNEISEKSEIFDDQFSVERPDGSNFTLKIRSTKLEDSAMYFCASSESGGGYGYTFGSGTRLTVV.

The chain joins TRBV29-1 to TRBJ1-2; TRBD1 agrees at 9 bases. Germline V gene lookup returns CDR1 SQVTM and CDR2 ANQGSEA. The junction had 1 base not matched to a gene; V was cut back by 1 base and J by 7 bases. The CDR3 extends over 12 amino acids. This chain's CDR3 is CSVEVTGGGYTF. The CDR3 DNA reads TGCAGCGTTGAAGTGACAGGGGGTGGCTACACCTTC.

This clone was found a few times. J is TRBJ2-4 and V is TRBV6-5; a weak D match, TRBD1 (6 bases). CDR1 and CDR2 from the germline V gene are MNHEY and SVGAGI. V lost 8 bases and J lost 9, with 11 bases in between. CDR3 size: 11 residues. In nucleotides, the CDR3 is TGTGCCAGCGGCAGGGGTTCCATTCAGTACTTC. Protein sequence: CASGRGSIQYF.

This chain connects TRBV11-2 to TRBJ2-7; TRBD2 aligns across 15 bases. Germline CDR1 is SGHAT and CDR2 is FQNNGV. The V and J ends lost 4 bases and 4 bases, in that order; junction bases with no gene match: 8. This CDR3 has 17 residues. CDR3: CASSSGLAGGERYEQYF. DNA of the CDR3: TGTGCCAGCAGCTCAGGACTAGCGGGAGGGGAAAGGTACGAGCAGTACTTC.

The rearrangement links TRBV9 to TRBJ1-2; D not certain. The V gene lost 3 bases and the J gene lost 4 bases, with 4 bases spanning the gap. Germline-derived CDR1 and CDR2 are SGDLS and YYNGEE. The CDR3 totals 11 residues. The CDR3 DNA reads TGTGCCAGCAGCGCAGGCTATGGCTACACCTTC. Its translation: CASSAGYGYTF.